These 21 T cell receptor beta chains were all obtained from the same sample, sequenced in a study of shared clonotypes between healthy human individuals. Naivety among CD8 cells was defined by CD45RO negativity and positive CCR7 selection, thereby excluding terminally differentiated effector memory CD45RA+ cells. Sequenced by immunoSEQ multiplex PCR; TCRdb stores in-frame clones only, minus some. The sample lists about 2 million clones, about 95% occurring once. Source material: naive CD8+ T cells sorted from blood. Receptors originate from a man between 18 and 35 years old in good health.

The count of this clone is one. Other nucleotide sequences in the sample specify the same CDR3. The rearrangement joins TRBV5-5 to TRBJ1-6, with TRBD1 matching over 7 bases. With 0 bases clipped from V and 6 bases from J, the junction kept 0 bases outside the gene matches. Germline V gene lookup returns CDR1 SGHKS and CDR2 YYEKEE (reference sequence). This CDR3 comprises 14 residues. CDR3: CASSLGQGNSPLHF. The CDR3 region has the DNA TGTGCCAGCAGCTTGGGACAGGGTAATTCACCCCTCCACTTT.

The rearrangement uses TRBV4-3 and TRBJ2-3, with 7 bases lining up with TRBD2. CDR3 length: 17 residues. The V gene end was trimmed by 0 bases and the J gene end by 1 base; junction bases not matched to a gene: 7. Germline assignment: CDR1 LGHNA and CDR2 YSLEER. This CDR3 reads CASSQDLLAERTDTQYF. For the CDR3, the DNA is TGCGCCAGCAGCCAAGATTTGCTAGCGGAACGCACAGATACGCAGTATTTT.

The J gene is TRBJ2-5, the V gene TRBV10-3; TRBD2 matches 12 bases. Germline V gene data show CDR1 as ENHRY and CDR2 as SYGVKD. This CDR3 has 16 amino acids. The trim removed 4 bases at V and 5 bases at J, leaving 8 bases unmatched. CDR3 sequence: CAISGRLAGVRETQYF. In DNA form, the CDR3 reads TGTGCCATCAGTGGTAGACTAGCGGGGGTCCGGGAGACCCAGTACTTC.

The rearrangement links TRBV18 to TRBJ2-3; a possible D gene is TRBD2 (6 bases). V lost 5 bases to trimming and J lost 1 base, with 22 bases between them. This CDR3 contains 18 residues. Per the germline V gene, CDR1 is KGHSH and CDR2 is LQKENI. The CDR3 is CASSTRDFGNWRTDTQYF. For the CDR3, the DNA is TGTGCCAGCTCAACAAGGGACTTCGGTAACTGGCGCACAGATACGCAGTATTTT. The whole variable domain, remainder taken from reference TRBV18 and TRBJ2-3, is NAGVMQNPRHLVRRRGQEARLRCSPMKGHSHVYWYRQLPEEGLKFMVYLQKENIIDESGMPKERFSAEFPKEGPSILRIQQVVRGDSAAYFCASSTRDFGNWRTDTQYFGPGTRLTVL.

The chain links TRBV7-9 to TRBJ1-2, with TRBD1 matching over 12 bases. This CDR3 region has 16 residues. V lost 5 bases to trimming and J lost 8 bases; unmatched junction nucleotides: 12. Germline assignment: CDR1 SEHNR and CDR2 FQNEAQ (reference sequence). The CDR3: CASSTGRGTGGNGYTF. The CDR3 region has the DNA TGTGCCAGCAGCACGGGACGCGGGACAGGGGGCAACGGCTACACCTTC.

The chain employs TRBV5-4 and TRBJ2-1; 11 positions match TRBD2. The length of the CDR3 is 12 residues. Losses at the gene ends were 4 bases for V and 14 bases for J; bases not matched to a gene: 5. Germline V gene lookup returns CDR1 SGHNT and CDR2 YYREEE (reference sequence). The CDR3 loop is CASSNSGGAKFF. CDR3 DNA: TGTGCCAGCAGCAATAGCGGGGGGGCTAAGTTCTTC.

V gene TRBV28 combines with J gene TRBJ2-1, with 10 positions matching TRBD2. The germline V gene has CDR1 MDHEN and CDR2 SYDVKM. V lost 2 bases and J lost 6; bases outside the gene matches: 4. The CDR3 totals 15 residues. CDR3 loop: CASSLEASGSNEQFF. The DNA for the CDR3 is TGTGCCAGCAGTTTAGAGGCTAGCGGGAGCAATGAGCAGTTCTTC.

The CDR3 loop reads CASSLFGTYGYEQYF. The CDR3 region has the DNA TGTGCCAGCAGTTTATTTGGGACGTACGGTTACGAGCAGTACTTC. The rearrangement uses TRBV27 and TRBJ2-7; D may correspond to TRBD1 or TRBD2 (5 bases each). CDR3 length equals 15 residues. Looked up from germline, CDR1 is MNHEY and CDR2 is SMNVEV (reference sequence). Trimming cost V 1 base and J 4 bases, with 14 bases left between them.

CDR3 region: CASSQDSAGPYGYTF. CDR3 in DNA: TGCGCCAGCAGCCAAGATAGTGCGGGGCCCTATGGCTACACCTTC. The chain combines TRBV4-1 with TRBJ1-2; weak D call: TRBD1 (5 bases). The germline V gene has CDR1 MGHRA and CDR2 YSYEKL. The V and J ends lost 0 bases and 4 bases respectively, with 12 bases between them. This CDR3 has 15 amino acids.

The chain recombines TRBV5-6 with TRBJ2-7; unclear D gene. This CDR3 has 11 residues. The V and J ends lost 1 base and 6 bases respectively, with 5 bases between them. The germline CDR1 and CDR2 sequences are SGHDT and YYEEEE. CDR3 DNA sequence: TGTGCCAGCAGCTTGTTTGCCGAGCAGTACTTC. This gives the protein CASSLFAEQYF.

About this clone itself: Other nucleotide sequences from this sample produce the same CDR3. The rearrangement joins TRBV11-2 to TRBJ2-7; tentatively, D is TRBD2 (6 bases). V lost 0 bases and J lost 3, with 6 bases in between. This CDR3 comprises 13 residues. Germline CDR1 reads SGHAT; CDR2 reads FQNNGV. The CDR3 sequence is CASSLEAGYEQYF. DNA for the CDR3: TGTGCCAGCAGCTTAGAAGCGGGCTACGAGCAGTACTTC.

The chain joins TRBV7-8 to TRBJ1-5; TRBD1 might be the D (6 bases). From germline, CDR1 is SGHVS and CDR2 FQNEAQ. The CDR3 spans 16 residues. V lost 4 bases and J 4 bases, leaving 17 bases between the germline ends. In nucleotides, the CDR3 is TGTGCCAGCAGCTCATCCCCCCGACAGGATAATCAGCCCCAGCATTTT. It is translated as CASSSSPRQDNQPQHF.

This clone was picked up one time. The CDR3 nucleotides are TGTGCCAGCAGTTACACCGAGCGGCGGGAGCAGTACTTC. Its protein product is CASSYTERREQYF. The gene calls are TRBV6-5 and TRBJ2-7, with D perhaps matching TRBD2 (5 bases). V gave up 2 bases and J gave up 7 bases, with 12 bases separating them. Germline V gene sequence: CDR1 MNHEY, CDR2 SVGAGI. The CDR3 covers 13 residues.

Regarding this clone: Distinct nucleotide sequences in the sample also encode this CDR3. The chain has TRBV5-1 and TRBJ2-5, with D uncertain. Per the germline V gene, CDR1 is SGHRS and CDR2 is YFSETQ. The CDR3 consists of 12 residues. The ends were cut back, 0 bases at V and 5 bases at J, with 5 bases in the middle. CDR3 bases: TGCGCCAGCAGCTTGGTTGGCGAGACCCAGTACTTC. This codes for CASSLVGETQYF.

This clone was counted a few times. At the DNA level, this CDR3 is encoded by other sequences in the same sample as well. The chain links TRBV6-1 to TRBJ2-7; D may match TRBD1 or TRBD2 (5 bases each). The CDR3 has 13 amino acids. The V and J ends lost 3 bases and 2 bases respectively, with 8 bases between them. Per the germline V gene, CDR1 is MNHNS and CDR2 is SASEGT. The DNA for the CDR3 is TGTGCCAGCAGTGAGAGGGGACCCTACGAGCAGTACTTC. Its translation: CASSERGPYEQYF.

For the CDR3, the DNA is TGTGCCAGCAGTTTATTACTAGCGGGAGTGGATGAGCAGTTCTTC. As protein: CASSLLLAGVDEQFF. The chain combines TRBV27 with TRBJ2-1; 11 nucleotides agree with TRBD2. Trimming took 1 base from V and 8 from J; bases not matched to a gene: 4. Germline loops: CDR1 MNHEY, CDR2 SMNVEV (reference sequence). This CDR3 has 15 residues.

The chain links TRBV5-6 to TRBJ2-1; perhaps D is TRBD1 or TRBD2 (6 bases each). Looked up from germline, CDR1 is SGHDT and CDR2 is YYEEEE. The V and J ends lost 2 bases and 7 bases respectively, with 22 bases between them. CDR3 length equals 17 residues. The CDR3 DNA sequence: TGTGCCAGCAGCTTCGGGGACGTAGTCGGGGGCGGTAATGAGCAGTTCTTC. This encodes CASSFGDVVGGGNEQFF.

The CDR3 DNA reads as TGTGCCAGCAGCTCCCGGGTAGATGAGCAGTTCTTC. It yields the protein CASSSRVDEQFF. This chain joins TRBV9 and TRBJ2-1; no clear D. Trimming left V 4 bases short and J 8 bases short, with 10 bases between. Germline values: CDR1 SGDLS, CDR2 YYNGEE. The CDR3 sequence is 12 residues long.

The V and J genes are TRBV10-2 and TRBJ2-2; 11 bases agree with TRBD2. The CDR3 is 17 amino acids. J gave up 5 bases and V 0 bases, and 5 bases lay outside the gene matches. Germline-derived CDR1 and CDR2 are WSHSY and SAAADI. The CDR3 sequence: CASSESASGGRTGELFF. The DNA for the CDR3 is TGCGCCAGCAGTGAGTCCGCTAGCGGGGGGAGAACCGGGGAGCTGTTTTTT.

A note on this clone: Other DNA variants within this sample encode the same CDR3. This chain links TRBV9 with TRBJ1-4; 7 bases are a match to TRBD1. Germline-derived CDR1 and CDR2 are SGDLS and YYNGEE. V lost 4 bases to trimming and J lost 8 bases; unmatched junction nucleotides: 5. This CDR3 is built from 13 residues. As DNA, the CDR3 is TGTGCCAGCAGCCCCAGGGGGGGCGAAAAACTGTTTTTT. Its translation: CASSPRGGEKLFF.

The chain couples TRBV19 to TRBJ1-1, with a possible D match to TRBD1 (5 bases). The germline V and J ends were trimmed by 7 bases and 0 bases, with 18 bases remaining between them. Germline loops: CDR1 LNHDA, CDR2 SQIVND (reference sequence). CDR3 length: 16 residues. The CDR3 reads CASTEWVEDMNTEAFF. The CDR3 DNA is TGTGCCAGTACCGAATGGGTTGAGGACATGAACACTGAAGCTTTCTTT.